These 13 T cell receptor beta chains were all obtained from the same sample, sequenced in a study of blood T cell repertoires in COVID-19. Profiled with immunoSEQ multiplex PCR; TCRdb holds only in-frame clones, not every one. The sample holds tens of thousands of clones, 70% to 90% seen once. The sequenced material came from peripheral blood. All receptors derive from a woman over 75 with active COVID-19.

This clone is a singleton in its sample. The chain links TRBV27 to TRBJ2-5; 10 bases line up with TRBD2. In germline, CDR1 is MNHEY, CDR2 SMNVEV (reference sequence). With 5 bases clipped from V and 5 bases from J, the junction kept 17 bases outside the gene matches. The CDR3 is 18 amino acids. In DNA form, the CDR3 reads TGTGCCAGCAGTACCCGACTAGCGGGTGGGGGTATAACGGAGACCCAGTACTTC. This codes for CASSTRLAGGGITETQYF.

This clone came up once. The V and J genes are TRBV28 and TRBJ2-7, with 7 bases matching TRBD2. Per germline, CDR1 MDHEN and CDR2 SYDVKM. The CDR3 is made up of 14 amino acids. Trimming cost V 7 bases and J 0 bases; bases outside gene matches: 6. The CDR3 here is CASMPGGSSYEQYF. DNA for the CDR3: TGTGCCAGCATGCCGGGAGGTTCCTCCTACGAGCAGTACTTC. Looking up the rest from reference TRBV28 and TRBJ2-7 gives the full variable domain: DVKVTQSSRYLVKRTGEKVFLECVQDMDHENMFWYRQDPGLGLRLIYFSYDVKMKEKGDIPEGYSVSREKKERFSLILESASTNQTSMYLCASMPGGSSYEQYFGPGTRLTVT.

The chain uses TRBV9 and TRBJ2-5; 8 bases align to TRBD2. The V and J ends lost 3 bases and 8 bases, in that order; junction bases with no gene match: 6. The germline gives CDR1 SGDLS, CDR2 YYNGEE. The CDR3 contains 13 residues. CDR3 residues: CASSGLAGPTQYF. The CDR3 DNA reads TGTGCCAGCAGCGGCCTAGCGGGTCCAACCCAGTACTTC.

The rearrangement uses TRBV6-5 and TRBJ2-7; 7 bases align to TRBD2. V gave up 7 bases and J gave up 6 bases; unmatched junction bases: 6. CDR3 length equals 12 residues. Germline assignment: CDR1 MNHEY and CDR2 SVGAGI. CDR3 loop: CASIGSGGEQYF. In nucleotides, the CDR3 is TGTGCCAGCATCGGCTCGGGGGGCGAGCAGTACTTC.

Regarding this clone: The same CDR3 also results from other DNA sequences found in this sample. The chain joins TRBV20-1 to TRBJ2-7, with 8 bases identical to TRBD1. J was trimmed by 7 bases and V by 6 bases; bases with no gene match: 5. CDR1 and CDR2 from the germline V gene are DFQATT and SNEGSKA (reference sequence). The length of the CDR3 is 11 residues. CDR3 in DNA: TGCAGTGCCAGGACAGGGTCTGAGCAGTACTTC. Amino acid sequence: CSARTGSEQYF.

This chain links TRBV6-2 or TRBV6-3 with TRBJ2-3, with D perhaps TRBD2 (6 bases). Germline CDR1 and CDR2: MNHEY and SVGEGT. V was clipped by 5 bases and J by 3 bases, with 12 bases between them. The length of the CDR3 is 14 residues. CDR3 region: CASSRRGITDTQYF. Written as DNA, the CDR3 is TGTGCCAGCAGTCGCCGGGGGATAACAGATACGCAGTATTTT.

The rearrangement links TRBV7-9 to TRBJ2-5; the D gene is possibly TRBD1 (5 bases). From germline, CDR1 is SEHNR and CDR2 FQNEAQ (reference sequence). CDR3 length: 13 amino acids. The germline V and J ends were trimmed by 6 bases and 2 bases, with 10 bases remaining between them. CDR3 bases: TGTGCCAGCAGAAGGACACCTCAAGAGACCCAGTACTTC. Protein product: CASRRTPQETQYF. The full variable domain, in which reference TRBV7-9 and TRBJ2-5 provide the parts outside the CDR3, is DTGVSQNPRHKITKRGQNVTFRCDPISEHNRLYWYRQTLGQGPEFLTYFQNEAQLEKSRLLSDRFSAERPKGSFSTLEIQRTEQGDSAMYLCASRRTPQETQYFGPGTRLLVL.

This rearrangement joins TRBV6-5 to TRBJ1-2; no clear D gene. CDR3 size: 15 residues. Germline CDR1 reads MNHEY; CDR2 reads SVGAGI. Deletions cut 8 bases from V and 2 bases from J, with 18 bases between. The chain's CDR3 is CASLPFAARNYGYTF. The CDR3 DNA follows: TGTGCCAGCCTACCATTTGCGGCACGAAACTATGGCTACACCTTC.

V is TRBV5-4 and J is TRBJ2-1, with TRBD2 identical over 7 bases. V shed 2 bases and J 6 bases; nucleotides not matched to a gene: 8. Germline assignment: CDR1 SGHNT and CDR2 YYREEE (reference sequence). The CDR3 totals 15 residues. Written as DNA, the CDR3 is TGTGCCAGCAGCTTACGCGGGGGAATGGGCAATGAGCAGTTCTTC. Translating it yields CASSLRGGMGNEQFF.

The CDR3 DNA follows: TGTGCCAGCAGCCAATCGTACGACAGAGGCTACACCTTC. Translated: CASSQSYDRGYTF. The chain has TRBV3-1 (or the pseudogene TRBV3-2) and TRBJ1-2, with D tentatively TRBD1 (5 bases). V lost 2 bases and J lost 8, with 12 bases in between. CDR1 LGHDT and CDR2 YNNKEL come from the germline V gene (reference sequence). The CDR3 has 13 residues.

The V gene is TRBV9, the J gene TRBJ2-5; D gene unclear. There are 14 residues in the CDR3. Trimming took 1 base from V and 3 from J, leaving 10 bases between them. The germline CDR1 and CDR2 sequences are SGDLS and YYNGEE. The CDR3 DNA sequence: TGTGCCAGCAGCGTAACAGTTAGAGAAGAGACCCAGTACTTC. This translates into CASSVTVREETQYF.

This clone was seen only once. This chain connects TRBV28 to TRBJ1-6, with 11 bases identical to TRBD1. J gave up 7 bases and V 3 bases, and 2 bases lay outside the gene matches. The CDR3 has 15 residues. Germline V gene sequence: CDR1 MDHEN, CDR2 SYDVKM. CDR3 sequence: CASSFGDRGNSPLHF. CDR3 in DNA: TGTGCCAGCAGTTTCGGGGACAGGGGGAATTCACCCCTCCACTTT.

The rearrangement joins TRBV4-2 to TRBJ2-2; no firm D call. Trimming left V 0 bases short and J 5 bases short, with 4 bases between. The CDR3 covers 13 residues. Germline CDR1 reads LGHNA; CDR2 reads YNFKEQ. CDR3 in DNA: TGTGCCAGCAGCCAAGATAGTACCGGGGAGCTGTTTTTT. Its translation: CASSQDSTGELFF.